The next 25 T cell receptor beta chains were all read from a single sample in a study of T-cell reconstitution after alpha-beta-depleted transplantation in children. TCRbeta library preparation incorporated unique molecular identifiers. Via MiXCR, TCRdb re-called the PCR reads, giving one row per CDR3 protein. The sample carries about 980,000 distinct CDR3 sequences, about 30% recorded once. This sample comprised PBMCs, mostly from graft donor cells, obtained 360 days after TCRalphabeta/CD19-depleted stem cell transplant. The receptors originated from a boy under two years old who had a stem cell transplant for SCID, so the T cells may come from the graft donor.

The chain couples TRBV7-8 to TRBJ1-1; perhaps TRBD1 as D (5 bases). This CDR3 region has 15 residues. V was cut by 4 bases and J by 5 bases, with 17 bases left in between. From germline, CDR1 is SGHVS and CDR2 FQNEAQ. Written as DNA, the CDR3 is TGTGCCAGCAGCTCCTCTCCGAAAGAGGGGACTGAAGCTTTCTTT. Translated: CASSSSPKEGTEAFF.

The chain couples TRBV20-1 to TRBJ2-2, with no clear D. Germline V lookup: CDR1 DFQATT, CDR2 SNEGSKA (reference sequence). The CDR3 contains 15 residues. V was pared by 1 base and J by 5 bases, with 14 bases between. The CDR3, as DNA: TGCAGTGCTAGAGGGTCGGCTAGGAGAACCGGGGAGCTGTTTTTT. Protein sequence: CSARGSARRTGELFF.

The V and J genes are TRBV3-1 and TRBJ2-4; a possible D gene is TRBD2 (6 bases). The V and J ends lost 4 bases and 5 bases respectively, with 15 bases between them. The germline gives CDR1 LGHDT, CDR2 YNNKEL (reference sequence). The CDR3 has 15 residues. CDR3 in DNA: TGTGCCAGCAGCCGACTAGGTACTGGCGAAAACATTCAGTACTTC. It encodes CASSRLGTGENIQYF.

The CDR3: CASSVISGTGELFF. The CDR3 DNA is TGCGCCAGCAGCGTAATAAGCGGCACCGGGGAGCTGTTTTTT. The V and J genes are TRBV5-1 and TRBJ2-2; D perhaps matches TRBD2 (5 bases). V lost 4 bases to trimming and J lost 4 bases, with 11 bases between them. Germline CDR1 and CDR2: SGHRS and YFSETQ. CDR3 length: 14 residues.

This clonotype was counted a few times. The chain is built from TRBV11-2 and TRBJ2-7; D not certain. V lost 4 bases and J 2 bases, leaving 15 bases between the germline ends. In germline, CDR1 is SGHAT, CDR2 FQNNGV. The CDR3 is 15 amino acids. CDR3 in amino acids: CASSSLTRLPYEQYF. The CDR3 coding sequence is TGTGCCAGCAGCTCGCTGACGAGGCTTCCCTACGAGCAGTACTTC. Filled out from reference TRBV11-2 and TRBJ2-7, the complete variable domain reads EAGVAQSPRYKIIEKRQSVAFWCNPISGHATLYWYQQILGQGPKLLIQFQNNGVVDDSQLPKDRFSAERLKGVDSTLKIQPAKLEDSAVYLCASSSLTRLPYEQYFGPGTRLTVT.

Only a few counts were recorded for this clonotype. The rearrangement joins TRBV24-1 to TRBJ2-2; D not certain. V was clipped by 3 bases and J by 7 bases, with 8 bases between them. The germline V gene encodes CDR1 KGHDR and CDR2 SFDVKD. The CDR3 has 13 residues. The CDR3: CATSDNRDGELFF. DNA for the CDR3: TGTGCCACCAGTGATAATAGGGACGGGGAGCTGTTTTTT.

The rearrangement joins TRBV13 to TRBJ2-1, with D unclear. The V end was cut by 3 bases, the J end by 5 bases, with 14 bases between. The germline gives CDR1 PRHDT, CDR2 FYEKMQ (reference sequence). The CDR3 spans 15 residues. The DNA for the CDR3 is TGTGCCAGCAGCTTTGCGTGGGAACGGGACAATGAGCAGTTCTTC. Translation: CASSFAWERDNEQFF.

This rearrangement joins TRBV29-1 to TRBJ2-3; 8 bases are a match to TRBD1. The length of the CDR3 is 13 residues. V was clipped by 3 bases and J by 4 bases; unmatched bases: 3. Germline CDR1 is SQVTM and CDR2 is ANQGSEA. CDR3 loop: CSVDGQGSDTQYF. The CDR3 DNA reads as TGCAGCGTTGATGGACAGGGATCAGATACGCAGTATTTT.

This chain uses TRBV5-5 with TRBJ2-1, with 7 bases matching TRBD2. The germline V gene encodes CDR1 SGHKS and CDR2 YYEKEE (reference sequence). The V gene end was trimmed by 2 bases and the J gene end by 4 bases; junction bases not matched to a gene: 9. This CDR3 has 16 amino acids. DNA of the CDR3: TGTGCCAGCAGCTTATTCCCTCAGGGAGGGTACAATGAGCAGTTCTTC. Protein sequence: CASSLFPQGGYNEQFF.

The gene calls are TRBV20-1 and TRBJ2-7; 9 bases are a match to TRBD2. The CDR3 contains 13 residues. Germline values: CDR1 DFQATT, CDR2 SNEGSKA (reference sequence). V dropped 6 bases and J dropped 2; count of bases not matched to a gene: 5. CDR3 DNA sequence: TGCAGTGCCTTGGGGACTAGCCCCTACGAGCAGTACTTC. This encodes CSALGTSPYEQYF.

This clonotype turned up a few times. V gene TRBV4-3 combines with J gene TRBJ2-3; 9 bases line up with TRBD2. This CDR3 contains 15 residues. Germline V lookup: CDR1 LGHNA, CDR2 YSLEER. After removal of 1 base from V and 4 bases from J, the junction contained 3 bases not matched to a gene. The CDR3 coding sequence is TGCGCCAGCAGCCAAGGGACTAGCGATTCAGATACGCAGTATTTT. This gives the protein CASSQGTSDSDTQYF.

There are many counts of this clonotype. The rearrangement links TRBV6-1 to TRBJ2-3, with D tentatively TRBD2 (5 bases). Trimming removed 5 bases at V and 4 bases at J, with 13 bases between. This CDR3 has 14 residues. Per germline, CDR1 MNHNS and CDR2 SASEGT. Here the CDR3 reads CASSKRDGSDTQYF. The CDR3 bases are TGTGCCAGCAGTAAACGGGATGGATCAGATACGCAGTATTTT.

CDR3 in DNA: TGTGCCAGCAGCTGGACAGGGGGCGACTATGGCTACACCTTC. Protein sequence: CASSWTGGDYGYTF. The V and J genes are TRBV7-2 and TRBJ1-2, with TRBD1 identical over 11 bases. Per the germline V gene, CDR1 is SGHTA and CDR2 is FQGNSA. V lost 4 bases, J lost 3 bases, and 1 base stayed unmatched. The CDR3 is 14 residues long.

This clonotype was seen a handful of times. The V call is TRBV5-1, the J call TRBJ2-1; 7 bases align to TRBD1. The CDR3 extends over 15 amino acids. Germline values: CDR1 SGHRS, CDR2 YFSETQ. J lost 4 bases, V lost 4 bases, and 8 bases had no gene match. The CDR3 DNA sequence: TGCGCCAGCAGCCCTCATCCGGGACAGTACAATGAGCAGTTCTTC. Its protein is CASSPHPGQYNEQFF.

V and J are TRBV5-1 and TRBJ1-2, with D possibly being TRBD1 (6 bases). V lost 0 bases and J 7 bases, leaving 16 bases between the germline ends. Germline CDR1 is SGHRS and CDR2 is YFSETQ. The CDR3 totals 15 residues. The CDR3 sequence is CASSLAFGGLGGYTF. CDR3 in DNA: TGCGCCAGCAGCTTGGCCTTTGGGGGGCTCGGTGGCTACACCTTC. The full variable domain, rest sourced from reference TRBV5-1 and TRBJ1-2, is KAGVTQTPRYLIKTRGQQVTLSCSPISGHRSVSWYQQTPGQGLQFLFEYFSETQRNKGNFPGRFSGRQFSNSRSEMNVSTLELGDSALYLCASSLAFGGLGGYTFGSGTRLTVV.

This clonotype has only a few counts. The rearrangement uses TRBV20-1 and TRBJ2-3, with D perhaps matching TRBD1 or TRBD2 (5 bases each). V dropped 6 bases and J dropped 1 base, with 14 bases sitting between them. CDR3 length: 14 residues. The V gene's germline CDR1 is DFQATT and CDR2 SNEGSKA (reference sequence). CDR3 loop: CSASRDQRTDTQYF. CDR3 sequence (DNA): TGCAGTGCGAGCCGGGACCAACGCACAGATACGCAGTATTTT.

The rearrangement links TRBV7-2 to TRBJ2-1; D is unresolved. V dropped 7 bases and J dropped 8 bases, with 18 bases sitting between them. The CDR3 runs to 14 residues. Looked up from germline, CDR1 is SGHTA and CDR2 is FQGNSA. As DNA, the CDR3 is TGTGCCAGCAATACTTGGTACGATAAGGATGAGCAGTTCTTC. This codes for CASNTWYDKDEQFF.

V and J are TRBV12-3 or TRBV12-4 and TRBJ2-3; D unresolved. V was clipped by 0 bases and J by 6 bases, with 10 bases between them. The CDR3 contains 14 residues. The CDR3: CASSLAHVWDTQYF. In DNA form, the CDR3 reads TGTGCCAGCAGTTTAGCGCATGTTTGGGATACGCAGTATTTT.

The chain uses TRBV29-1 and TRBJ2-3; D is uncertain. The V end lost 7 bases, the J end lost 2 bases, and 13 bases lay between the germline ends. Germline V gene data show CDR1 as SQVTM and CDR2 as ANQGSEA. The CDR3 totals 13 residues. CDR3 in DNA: TGCAGCGCCGTCCGGGTCTCCACAGATACGCAGTATTTT. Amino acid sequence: CSAVRVSTDTQYF.

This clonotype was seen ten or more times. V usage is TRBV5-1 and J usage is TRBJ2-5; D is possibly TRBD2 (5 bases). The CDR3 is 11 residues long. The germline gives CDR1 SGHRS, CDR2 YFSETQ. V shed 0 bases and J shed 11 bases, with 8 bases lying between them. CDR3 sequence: CASSLDERQYF. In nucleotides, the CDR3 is TGCGCCAGCAGCTTGGATGAGCGGCAGTACTTC.

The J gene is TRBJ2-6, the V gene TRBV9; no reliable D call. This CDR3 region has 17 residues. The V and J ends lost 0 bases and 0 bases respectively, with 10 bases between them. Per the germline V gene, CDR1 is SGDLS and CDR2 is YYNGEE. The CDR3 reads CASSVEGRPSGANVLTF. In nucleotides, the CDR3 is TGTGCCAGCAGCGTAGAGGGCAGACCCTCTGGGGCCAACGTCCTGACTTTC.

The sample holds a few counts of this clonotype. The CDR3 sequence: CASSATVYNEQFF. CDR3 nucleotide sequence: TGTGCCAGCAGTGCGACGGTATACAATGAGCAGTTCTTC. This chain links TRBV9 with TRBJ2-1; D unresolved. Germline V CDR1 and CDR2: SGDLS, YYNGEE. V was cut by 5 bases and J by 4 bases, with 10 bases left in between. The CDR3 runs to 13 residues.

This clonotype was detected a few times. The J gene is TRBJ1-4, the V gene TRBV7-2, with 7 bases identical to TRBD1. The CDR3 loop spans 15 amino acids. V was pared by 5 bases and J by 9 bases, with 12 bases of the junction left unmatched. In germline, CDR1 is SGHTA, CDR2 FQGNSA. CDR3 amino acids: CASSPGQAGRKKLFF. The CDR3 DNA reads TGTGCCAGCAGCCCCGGACAGGCAGGTCGCAAAAAACTGTTTTTT. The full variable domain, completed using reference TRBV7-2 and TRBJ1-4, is GAGVSQSPSNKVTEKGKDVELRCDPISGHTALYWYRQSLGQGLEFLIYFQGNSAPDKSGLPSDRFSAERTGGSVSTLTIQRTQQEDSAVYLCASSPGQAGRKKLFFGSGTQLSVL.

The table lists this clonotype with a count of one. This CDR3 reads CATSGAGTNMNTEAFF. For the CDR3, the DNA is TGTGCCACCAGTGGTGCCGGGACAAATATGAACACTGAAGCTTTCTTT. This chain links TRBV24-1 with TRBJ1-1; tentative D call: TRBD1 (6 bases). V was shortened by 5 bases and J by 0 bases, with 15 bases between the two germline ends. The CDR3 totals 16 residues. Germline V gene sequence: CDR1 KGHDR, CDR2 SFDVKD.

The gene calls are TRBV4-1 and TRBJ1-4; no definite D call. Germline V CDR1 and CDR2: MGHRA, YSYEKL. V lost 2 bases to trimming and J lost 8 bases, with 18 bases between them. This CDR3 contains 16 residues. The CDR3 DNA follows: TGCGCCAGCAGCCAAACCCCCTTAGCGGGGTTGGAAAAACTGTTTTTT. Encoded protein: CASSQTPLAGLEKLFF.